This is a list of T cell receptor beta chains from one sample in a study of T cell repertoires in cytomegalovirus infection. TCRdb itself ran the reads through MiXCR, one entry per CDR3 protein. The sample holds about 140,000 distinct CDR3 sequences, roughly 6% seen once. Sample: PBMCs. The receptors stem from a human donor in good health (CMV status not recorded). Some clones in this sample may be carry-over from other donors' samples. Both conserved end residues are part of each CDR3. The D gene is left open where the match is weak. Some rows have no size entry. The others give once, few or many, or a class for an expanded clone.

J gene | D gene | clone size | V gene | CDR3 protein | CDR3 DNA
TRBJ2-7 | - | many | TRBV28 | CASSILRGAGQYF | TGTGCCAGCAGTATCCTTCGGGGGGCCGGGCAGTACTTC
TRBJ2-7 | - | many | TRBV7-2 | CASSSKTSLSYEQYF | TGTGCCAGCAGCTCAAAGACTAGTTTAAGTTACGAGCAGTACTTC
TRBJ1-5 | - | many | TRBV7-2 | CASSLGGAGFGNQPQHF | TGTGCCAGCAGCTTAGGCGGAGCAGGGTTTGGCAATCAGCCCCAGCATTTT
TRBJ2-5 | TRBD1 | - | TRBV5-1 | CASSWTGQLQETQYF | TGCGCCAGCAGCTGGACGGGACAGCTCCAAGAGACCCAGTACTTC
TRBJ2-5 | - | few | TRBV20-1 | CSGSRGIQETQYF | TGCAGTGGTTCGAGGGGCATCCAAGAGACCCAGTACTTC
TRBJ1-1 | - | few | TRBV29-1 | CSVAPGQGRAFF | TGCAGCGTTGCCCCTGGGCAGGGGCGGGCTTTCTTT
TRBJ2-2 | TRBD2 | - | TRBV2 | CASTRGISNTGELFF | TGTGCCAGCACGCGGGGGATATCGAACACCGGGGAGCTGTTTTTT
TRBJ2-2 | - | many | TRBV7-2 | CASSLVGYNTGELFF | TGTGCCAGCAGCTTAGTAGGATACAACACCGGGGAGCTGTTTTTT
TRBJ2-1 | TRBD1 | many | TRBV29-1 | CSSRQGSDEQFF | TGCAGCTCCAGACAGGGGTCCGATGAGCAGTTCTTC
TRBJ2-5 | - | few | TRBV7-9 | CSSWGRETQYF | TGTTCGTCCTGGGGGCGAGAGACCCAGTACTTC
TRBJ2-7 | - | many | TRBV7-2 | CASSPRGAREQYF | TGTGCCAGCAGCCCCCGCGGGGCCCGGGAGCAGTACTTC
TRBJ2-6 | - | many | TRBV6-5 | CASSYSILGGSRSGANVLTF | TGTGCCAGCAGTTACTCGATCCTAGGCGGAAGTCGCTCTGGGGCCAACGTCCTGACTTTC
TRBJ1-1 | - | many | TRBV7-2 | CASSFREGAEAFF | TGTGCCAGCAGCTTTCGAGAGGGGGCTGAAGCTTTCTTT
TRBJ1-1 | TRBD1 | many | TRBV4-3 | CASSQVRGLEAFF | TGCGCCAGCAGCCAAGTCAGGGGGCTAGAAGCTTTCTTT
TRBJ1-1 | - | - | TRBV12-3/TRBV12-4 | CASSYHLSTEAFF | TGTGCCAGCAGCTATCATTTGAGCACTGAAGCTTTCTTT
TRBJ2-2 | - | many | TRBV28 | CASSSPRGTTNTGELFF | TGTGCCAGCAGTTCCCCCCGGGGCACCACGAACACCGGGGAGCTGTTTTTT
TRBJ2-7 | - | many | TRBV7-9 | CATNQAQGRYEQYF | TGTGCCACTAATCAAGCGCAGGGGAGATACGAGCAGTACTTC
TRBJ2-3 | TRBD2 | many | TRBV7-2 | CASSLSGLAGGQDTQYF | TGTGCCAGCAGCTTAAGCGGACTAGCGGGGGGGCAGGATACGCAGTATTTT
TRBJ2-6 | - | many | TRBV30 | CAWSVRSGATSGANVLTF | TGTGCCTGGAGTGTACGATCAGGGGCCACCTCTGGGGCCAACGTCCTGACTTTC
TRBJ1-1 | - | many | TRBV7-3 | CASGAQGDTEAFF | TGTGCCAGCGGAGCCCAGGGAGACACTGAAGCTTTCTTT
TRBJ1-1 | - | many | TRBV19 | CASTLGQGYGTEAFF | TGTGCCAGTACCCTCGGGCAGGGGTACGGCACTGAAGCTTTCTTT
TRBJ1-2 | - | many | TRBV25-1 | CASSPGQGHGYTF | TGTGCCAGCAGCCCGGGGCAGGGTCATGGCTACACCTTC
TRBJ1-1 | - | many | TRBV24-1 | CATSDWGYTEAFF | TGTGCCACCAGTGACTGGGGATACACTGAAGCTTTCTTT
TRBJ1-1 | - | many | TRBV6-1 | CASSLGGSGTKNTEAFF | TGTGCCAGCAGCCTGGGGGGCTCCGGGACAAAAAACACTGAAGCTTTCTTT
TRBJ2-3 | - | many | TRBV5-6 | CASSPGSHTDTQYF | TGTGCCAGCAGCCCGGGATCCCACACAGATACGCAGTATTTT
TRBJ1-2 | - | many | TRBV28 | CASSIAHGTLNYGYTF | TGTGCCAGCAGTATCGCCCACGGGACACTAAACTATGGCTACACCTTC
TRBJ2-3 | TRBD2 | many | TRBV7-2 | CASSSTASGGTDTQYF | TGTGCCAGCAGCTCCACGGCTAGCGGGGGCACAGATACGCAGTATTTT
TRBJ1-2 | - | - | TRBV27 | CASSLYVSSPGGYTF | TGTGCCAGCAGTTTATATGTGAGCTCTCCAGGTGGCTACACCTTC
TRBJ1-2 | - | many | TRBV7-2 | CASSSLAMNYGYTF | TGTGCCAGCAGCTCCTTGGCTATGAACTATGGCTACACCTTC
TRBJ2-7 | - | few | TRBV9 | CASSVGPGYEQYF | TGTGCCAGCAGCGTAGGTCCAGGCTACGAGCAGTACTTC
TRBJ1-3 | - | - | TRBV20-1 | CSATLGMSGNTIYF | TGCAGTGCGACTCTAGGGATGTCCGGAAACACCATATATTTT
TRBJ2-7 | - | many | TRBV7-2 | CASSLFAVASSYEQYF | TGTGCCAGCAGCTTATTTGCAGTAGCCAGCTCCTACGAGCAGTACTTC
TRBJ2-5 | - | - | TRBV6-5 | CASSYSQAKRTQYF | TGTGCCAGCAGTTACTCCCAGGCCAAGCGGACCCAGTACTTC
TRBJ1-5 | - | many | TRBV12-3/TRBV12-4 | CASGLGGPNQPQHF | TGTGCCAGCGGTTTAGGGGGGCCCAATCAGCCCCAGCATTTT
TRBJ1-6 | - | few | TRBV7-9 | CASRPWGGMDNSPLHF | TGTGCCAGCAGACCTTGGGGGGGGATGGATAATTCACCCCTCCACTTT
TRBJ2-2 | - | - | TRBV7-3 | CASSPQGNSGELFF | TGTGCCAGCAGCCCACAGGGCAACTCCGGGGAGCTGTTTTTT
TRBJ1-5 | TRBD1 | many | TRBV7-9 | CASSWTGTGGPFGNQPQHF | TGTGCCAGCAGCTGGACGGGGACAGGGGGCCCCTTCGGCAATCAGCCCCAGCATTTT
TRBJ2-2 | - | few | TRBV6-2/TRBV6-3 | CASSPFRGATLGELFF | TGTGCCAGCAGTCCCTTTCGGGGGGCTACTCTCGGGGAGCTGTTTTTT
TRBJ1-5 | - | many | TRBV20-1 | CSATASTINQPQHF | TGCAGTGCTACGGCCTCAACAATTAATCAGCCCCAGCATTTT
TRBJ1-5 | - | many | TRBV5-5 | CASSAERDYQPQHF | TGTGCCAGCAGCGCCGAGAGGGATTATCAGCCCCAGCATTTT
TRBJ1-3 | - | few | TRBV7-9 | CASSAGPSSGNTIYF | TGTGCCAGCAGCGCGGGACCTTCCTCTGGAAACACCATATATTTT
TRBJ2-5 | TRBD1 | - | TRBV20-1 | CSARDLVVDRVWETQYF | TGCAGTGCTAGAGATCTGGTTGTGGACAGGGTCTGGGAGACCCAGTACTTC
TRBJ2-7 | TRBD1 | many | TRBV3-1 | CASSQRTGAYEQYF | TGTGCCAGCAGCCAGAGGACAGGGGCCTACGAGCAGTACTTC
TRBJ1-2 | TRBD1 | many | TRBV7-2 | CASSSSPGQGVGGYTF | TGTGCCAGCAGCTCATCCCCCGGACAGGGGGTAGGTGGCTACACCTTC
TRBJ2-1 | TRBD2 | many | TRBV12-3/TRBV12-4 | CASSFSGGRNEQFF | TGTGCCAGCAGTTTTAGCGGGGGGCGGAATGAGCAGTTCTTC
TRBJ2-7 | TRBD1 | many | TRBV20-1 | CSAKGQGYEQYF | TGCAGTGCCAAGGGACAGGGCTACGAGCAGTACTTC
TRBJ2-4 | - | many | TRBV12-3/TRBV12-4 | CASSTGLAKNIQYF | TGTGCCAGCAGCACAGGTTTGGCCAAAAACATTCAGTACTTC
TRBJ1-6 | - | many | TRBV7-2 | CASSLLGGAETNSPLHF | TGTGCCAGCAGCTTATTGGGGGGGGCGGAAACTAATTCACCCCTCCACTTT
TRBJ2-1 | - | few | TRBV4-2 | CASSHAERYNEQFF | TGTGCCAGCAGCCACGCCGAGAGATACAATGAGCAGTTCTTC
TRBJ1-5 | - | many | TRBV7-9 | CASSPGTTSNQPQHF | TGTGCCAGCAGCCCGGGGACGACTAGCAATCAGCCCCAGCATTTT
TRBJ1-1 | TRBD1 | many | TRBV28 | CASRGRGVVTEAFF | TGTGCCAGCAGGGGCAGGGGGGTTGTCACTGAAGCTTTCTTT
TRBJ2-1 | - | - | TRBV30 | CAWTQGHEQFF | TGTGCCTGGACCCAGGGCCACGAGCAGTTCTTC
TRBJ2-3 | TRBD1 | - | TRBV5-4 | CASSHPRGMADTQYF | TGTGCCAGCAGCCATCCCAGGGGGATGGCAGATACGCAGTATTTT
TRBJ2-7 | - | many | TRBV14 | CASSQTGQDFGEQYF | TGTGCCAGCAGCCAAACGGGACAAGATTTCGGTGAGCAGTACTTC
TRBJ2-1 | TRBD2 | few | TRBV23-1 | CASSQYEQRGLAGGYSYNEQFF | TGCGCCAGCAGTCAATACGAGCAAAGGGGACTAGCGGGGGGTTACTCCTACAATGAGCAGTTCTTC
TRBJ2-7 | TRBD2 | many | TRBV6-2/TRBV6-3 | CASSSRIAGGSYEQYF | TGTGCCAGCAGTTCCCGTATAGCGGGGGGGTCCTACGAGCAGTACTTC
TRBJ2-3 | TRBD2 | many | TRBV20-1 | CSAANFPGLVPGTDTQYF | TGCAGTGCTGCCAACTTCCCGGGACTAGTCCCGGGCACAGATACGCAGTATTTT